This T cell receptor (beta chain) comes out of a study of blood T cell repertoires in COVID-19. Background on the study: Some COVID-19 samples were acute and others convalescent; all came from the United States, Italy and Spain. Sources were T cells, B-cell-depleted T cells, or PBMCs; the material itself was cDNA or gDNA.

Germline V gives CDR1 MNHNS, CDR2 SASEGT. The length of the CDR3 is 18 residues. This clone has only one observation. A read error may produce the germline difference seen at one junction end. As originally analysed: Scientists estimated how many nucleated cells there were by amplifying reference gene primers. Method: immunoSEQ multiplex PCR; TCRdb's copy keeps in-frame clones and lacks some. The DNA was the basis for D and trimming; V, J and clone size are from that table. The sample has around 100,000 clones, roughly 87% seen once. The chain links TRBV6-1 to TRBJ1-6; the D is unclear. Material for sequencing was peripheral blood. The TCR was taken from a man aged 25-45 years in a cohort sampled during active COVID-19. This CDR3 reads CAGSEYPLSHSRNSPLHF. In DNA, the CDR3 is TGTGCCGGCAGTGAATATCCCCTTAGCCATTCCAGAAATTCACCCCTCCACTTT.